This T cell receptor (beta chain) was recorded in a study of Ad26.COV2.S vaccination and SARS-CoV-2 variants. For the study at large: Sample donor was a member of the COV1001 Ad26.COV2.S trial arm. Regarding the study as a whole: People who got the vaccine or the placebo had similar non-spike TCR breadth.

As to treatment: approximately 18 received Ad26.COV2.S at low or high dose, single or two shots; roughly five received placebo; per-sample allocation not given. Day 63 following the first vaccine or placebo injection was when the samples were taken. An adult aged 18-55 years in Boston served as the donor. Sequencing was performed with immunoSEQ multiplex PCR; in TCRdb, only in-frame clones are kept and a portion is missing. Of about 460,000 clones in the sample, nearly 90% are singletons; the top ten hold about 1.5%. Germline V gene sequence: CDR1 SEHNR, CDR2 FQNEAQ (reference sequence). The CDR3 extends over 15 amino acids. V lost 6 bases and J lost 0, with 11 bases in between. For this clone: The target antigen is unknown.

The sequence was obtained from a person aged 18-65 years who received the Ad26.COV2.S COVID-19 vaccine or a placebo. The sequencing used peripheral blood, collected in a trial of Ad26.COV2.S vaccine versus placebo. This chain links TRBV7-9 with TRBJ1-4, with D tentatively TRBD1 (5 bases). The CDR3 bases are TGTGCCAGCAGTTGGGGCTCCACAACTAATGAAAAACTGTTTTTT. Protein: CASSWGSTTNEKLFF.